A selection of T cell receptor beta chains follows, all from one sample in a study of graft-versus-host responses after intestinal transplantation. No antigen has been identified for these receptors. Clones were sequenced by immunoSEQ multiplex PCR, and TCRdb holds only the in-frame ones, with some missing. Among about 70,000 clones, over 85% were seen once, and the ten largest hold around 0.57%. This material consisted of unstimulated CD8+ T cells sorted from spleen or lymph node cells, taken before intestinal transplant. The receptors originated from a human donor who received an intestinal transplant. The conserved cysteine and the conserved F or W are not part of the CDR3 here. The order of the fields is CDR3 length, J gene, V gene, CDR3 protein.

13,TRBJ2-3,TRBV25-1,ASSGAGGLRDTQY
14,TRBJ2-5,TRBV11-2,ASSLAGERWKETQY
12,TRBJ2-7,TRBV13,ASSLEGAFYEQY
10,TRBJ1-1,TRBV29-1,SVEWENTEAF
12,TRBJ2-1,TRBV27,ASSLARAYNEQF
13,TRBJ1-1,TRBV28,ASSQPGDLNTEAF
13,TRBJ2-7,TRBV27,ASSSSGGLIYEQY
12,TRBJ2-1,TRBV30,AWGGASSYNEQF
20,TRBJ1-5,TRBV6-1,ASSEPIGPDRVIWASNQPQH
16,TRBJ2-7,TRBV7-8,ASSFDQRREIVGGEQY
8,TRBJ2-7,TRBV20-1,SASFHEQY
14,TRBJ2-7,TRBV10-2,ASSMTGGRGSYEQY
15,TRBJ1-4,TRBV5-6,ASSLDRHAGANEKLF
13,TRBJ2-1,TRBV13,ASSLWAYSYNEQF
13,TRBJ2-7,TRBV7-2,ASSPLAGSRYEQY
16,TRBJ2-6,TRBV27,ASKFFRDIASGANVLT
13,TRBJ2-2,TRBV7-8,ASSLFAGRPGELF
12,TRBJ2-7,TRBV6-5,ASRVLADSYEQY
10,TRBJ2-3,TRBV7-8,ASSDRMDTQY
10,TRBJ1-1,TRBV7-8,ASSLPATEAF
10,TRBJ1-2,TRBV2,ASSFQGGGYT
10,TRBJ2-2,TRBV30,AWTGTTGELF
17,.,TRBV7-2,ASSLRPGHKPQGVYEQY
14,TRBJ2-2,TRBV4-1,ASSLPGGANTGELF
12,TRBJ1-4,TRBV27,ASSLGWRPEKLL
16,TRBJ2-6,TRBV30,AWSDIGWGRAGANVLT
12,TRBJ2-1,TRBV19,ASTLAGGYNEQF
9,TRBJ2-7,TRBV28,ASLGGNEQY
10,TRBJ2-1,TRBV7-9,ASSALNNEQF
17,TRBJ1-5,TRBV7-9,ASSLRGNERKTSNQPQH
18,TRBJ2-3,TRBV5-1,ASSLGGSGLAGDGTDTQY
13,TRBJ2-2,TRBV28,ASSLERGRTGELF
14,TRBJ1-2,TRBV7-9,ASSLAAGKVVYGYT
14,TRBJ1-5,TRBV18,ASSRYGVSSGQPQH
13,TRBJ2-7,TRBV27,ASSLELDGSYEQY
13,TRBJ1-5,TRBV27,ASSTQGGSNQPQH
14,TRBJ2-3,TRBV28,ASREVVAGGEDTQY
15,TRBJ1-1,TRBV9,ASSVGDRADMNTEAF